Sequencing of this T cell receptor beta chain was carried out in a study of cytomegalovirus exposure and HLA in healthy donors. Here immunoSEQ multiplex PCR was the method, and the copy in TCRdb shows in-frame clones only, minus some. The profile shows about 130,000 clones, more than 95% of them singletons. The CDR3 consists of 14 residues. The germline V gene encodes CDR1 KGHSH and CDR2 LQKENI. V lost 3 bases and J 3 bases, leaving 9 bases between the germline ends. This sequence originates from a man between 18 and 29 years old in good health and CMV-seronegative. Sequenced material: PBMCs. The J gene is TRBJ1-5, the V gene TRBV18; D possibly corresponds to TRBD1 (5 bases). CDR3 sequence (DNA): TGTGCCAGCTCACCGACAGTAGACAATCAGCCCCAGCATTTT. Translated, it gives CASSPTVDNQPQHF.